Following are 29 T cell receptor beta chains from one sample sequenced in a study of Ad26.COV2.S vaccination and SARS-CoV-2 variants. Treatment here: around 19 received Ad26.COV2.S at low or high dose, single or two shots; about 5 received placebo; per-sample allocation not given. Sampling occurred on day 63 after the first vaccine or placebo injection. Assay: immunoSEQ multiplex PCR; the TCRdb copy retains only in-frame clones and omits some. The top ten hold 1.5% to 2.5% of the sample, which has about 320,000 clones, just over 85% seen once. The sample consisted of peripheral blood, taken in a trial of Ad26.COV2.S vaccine versus placebo. Receptors were obtained from a person between 18 and 65 years old who received the Ad26.COV2.S COVID-19 vaccine or a placebo.

This clone was recorded only once. This rearrangement joins TRBV6-2 or TRBV6-3 to TRBJ2-1, with TRBD1 matching 9 bases. V lost 0 bases, J lost 6 bases, and 6 bases stayed unmatched. Germline loops: CDR1 MNHEY, CDR2 SVGEGT. The CDR3 contains 16 residues. CDR3 bases: TGTGCCAGCAGTTACTCGCGGACAGGGGTCGGCAATGAGCAGTTCTTC. Translating it yields CASSYSRTGVGNEQFF.

This chain links TRBV3-1 (or the pseudogene TRBV3-2) with TRBJ1-5, with D unresolved. Germline V lookup: CDR1 LGHDT, CDR2 YNNKEL (reference sequence). This CDR3 comprises 21 residues. Deletions cut 0 bases from V and 0 bases from J, with 24 bases between. The CDR3 sequence: CASSQDTPSGKRVYSNQPQHF. CDR3 in DNA: TGTGCCAGCAGCCAAGATACACCTTCGGGAAAACGAGTCTATAGCAATCAGCCCCAGCATTTT.

The V call is TRBV5-4, the J call TRBJ2-1; 12 bases match TRBD2. The trim removed 4 bases at V and 5 bases at J, leaving 1 base unmatched. From germline, CDR1 is SGHNT and CDR2 YYREEE (reference sequence). This CDR3 spans 14 amino acids. DNA of the CDR3: TGTGCCAGCAGCAGACTAGCGGGGGACAATGAGCAGTTCTTC. This encodes CASSRLAGDNEQFF.

The rearrangement joins TRBV7-2 to TRBJ1-6; 7 bases fit TRBD1. Germline trimming cut 5 bases from V and 0 bases from J; bases unmatched to any gene: 7. This CDR3 is built from 17 residues. From germline, CDR1 is SGHTA and CDR2 FQGNSA. In DNA, the CDR3 is TGTGCCAGCAGCCGGACAGGTAGAGGCTCCTATAATTCACCCCTCCACTTT. Its protein is CASSRTGRGSYNSPLHF.

The sample holds one count of this clone. The chain joins TRBV29-1 to TRBJ2-3; D is ambiguous. V gave up 5 bases and J gave up 1 base, with 10 bases separating them. The CDR3 loop spans 13 amino acids. Looked up from germline, CDR1 is SQVTM and CDR2 is ANQGSEA. The CDR3 nucleotides are TGCAGCGTTCTCACCGGCGGCACAGATACGCAGTATTTT. Its translation is CSVLTGGTDTQYF.

This chain links TRBV4-2 with TRBJ1-3; D ambiguous. CDR1 is LGHNA and CDR2 is YNFKEQ in the germline V gene. The CDR3 is made up of 16 amino acids. The ends were cut back, 1 base at V and 0 bases at J, with 10 bases in the middle. CDR3 region: CASSQGQQSSGNTIYF. CDR3 DNA sequence: TGTGCCAGCAGCCAAGGTCAGCAAAGCTCTGGAAACACCATATATTTT.

This rearrangement joins TRBV7-2 to TRBJ2-7, with D possibly TRBD2 on 5 matching bases. Trimming removed 5 bases from V and 2 bases from J, with 7 bases in between. The CDR3 extends over 12 amino acids. The germline gives CDR1 SGHTA, CDR2 FQGNSA. The CDR3 loop is CASSEGPYEQYF. The CDR3 DNA is TGTGCCAGCAGCGAGGGCCCCTACGAGCAGTACTTC.

The V and J genes are TRBV7-8 and TRBJ1-2; unclear D gene. This CDR3 spans 13 amino acids. The V gene lost 1 base and the J gene lost 7 bases, with 10 bases spanning the gap. CDR1 and CDR2 (germline): SGHVS, FQNEAQ. Here the CDR3 reads CASSLGTAVGYTF. In DNA, the CDR3 is TGTGCCAGCAGCTTAGGGACGGCAGTTGGCTACACCTTC.

The rearrangement links TRBV6-5 to TRBJ2-7; TRBD1 aligns across 7 bases. The CDR3 runs to 15 residues. V shed 6 bases and J 0 bases; nucleotides not matched to a gene: 8. The V gene's germline CDR1 is MNHEY and CDR2 SVGAGI. CDR3 coding DNA: TGTGCCAGCAGACCCGGACAGGCGAGCTCCTACGAGCAGTACTTC. As protein: CASRPGQASSYEQYF.

This clone was recorded once. CDR3 region: CASSPPSGTGDYNEQFF. The DNA for the CDR3 is TGCGCCAGCAGCCCACCCTCCGGGACAGGGGATTACAATGAGCAGTTCTTC. The chain uses TRBV5-1 and TRBJ2-1; 10 bases align to TRBD1. This CDR3 spans 17 amino acids. Germline V gene sequence: CDR1 SGHRS, CDR2 YFSETQ. V gave up 4 bases and J gave up 4 bases; unmatched junction bases: 11. Complete variable domain (other parts from reference TRBV5-1 and TRBJ2-1): KAGVTQTPRYLIKTRGQQVTLSCSPISGHRSVSWYQQTPGQGLQFLFEYFSETQRNKGNFPGRFSGRQFSNSRSEMNVSTLELGDSALYLCASSPPSGTGDYNEQFFGPGTRLTVL.

The chain combines TRBV19 with TRBJ2-3; 14 nucleotides line up with TRBD2. With 5 bases clipped from V and 0 bases from J, the junction kept 10 bases outside the gene matches. Germline CDR1 is LNHDA and CDR2 is SQIVND (reference sequence). The CDR3 spans 19 residues. CDR3 in amino acids: CASSLTGLAGGSSTDTQYF. CDR3 nucleotides: TGTGCCAGTAGTCTCACCGGACTAGCGGGGGGCTCTAGCACAGATACGCAGTATTTT.

The J gene is TRBJ2-2, the V gene TRBV5-1, with 7 nucleotides matching TRBD1. V shed 7 bases and J 5 bases; nucleotides not matched to a gene: 8. This CDR3 has 14 residues. From germline, CDR1 is SGHRS and CDR2 YFSETQ. This CDR3 is CASASDRLTGELFF. CDR3 nucleotide sequence: TGCGCCAGCGCTTCGGACAGGCTAACCGGGGAGCTGTTTTTT.

The J gene is TRBJ2-3, the V gene TRBV6-5; D unclear. V was pared by 4 bases and J by 4 bases, with 6 bases between. The CDR3 length is 12 residues. Germline values: CDR1 MNHEY, CDR2 SVGAGI. CDR3 DNA sequence: TGTGCCAGCAGTTCCCGTTCAGATACGCAGTATTTT. Amino acids: CASSSRSDTQYF.

The rearrangement uses TRBV5-1 and TRBJ1-4, with D maybe TRBD1 (5 bases). V lost 4 bases to trimming and J lost 5 bases, with 18 bases between them. The CDR3 has 16 residues. Per germline, CDR1 SGHRS and CDR2 YFSETQ. The CDR3 coding sequence is TGCGCCAGCAGCCAGACTGCGGGACGGGCAAATGAAAAACTGTTTTTT. Translating it yields CASSQTAGRANEKLFF.

This clone was recorded a few times. This chain links TRBV10-3 with TRBJ1-2, with D possibly being TRBD1 (6 bases). The germline V gene encodes CDR1 ENHRY and CDR2 SYGVKD. V was pared by 10 bases and J by 6 bases, with 18 bases between. The length of the CDR3 is 13 residues. The CDR3 nucleotides are TGTGCCAGTCACAGGGAACTTGGGAATGGCTACACCTTC. Protein product: CASHRELGNGYTF.

The J gene is TRBJ1-1, the V gene TRBV3-1 (or the pseudogene TRBV3-2); tentative D call: TRBD1 (5 bases). The CDR3 is 13 amino acids. The V end was cut by 6 bases, the J end by 6 bases, with 14 bases between. CDR1 LGHDT and CDR2 YNNKEL come from the germline V gene (reference sequence). For the CDR3, the DNA is TGTGCCAGCAGTCTCAGGGAAGGGGCTGAAGCTTTCTTT. Protein sequence: CASSLREGAEAFF.

The chain couples TRBV24-1 to TRBJ2-2; D gene unclear. CDR1 and CDR2 from the germline V gene are KGHDR and SFDVKD. The V end lost 4 bases, the J end lost 2 bases, and 19 bases lay between the germline ends. This CDR3 has 18 amino acids. The CDR3 DNA sequence: TGTGCCACCAGTGAACGCGGCAGGAGCCCTTATAACACCGGGGAGCTGTTTTTT. Its protein is CATSERGRSPYNTGELFF.

This clone was counted a single time. The chain has TRBV7-9 and TRBJ2-1; 15 bases agree with TRBD2. Unmatched junction bases numbered 11, after V lost 5 bases and J lost 3 bases. The CDR3 contains 19 residues. The V gene's germline CDR1 is SEHNR and CDR2 FQNEAQ (reference sequence). As DNA, the CDR3 is TGTGCCAGCAGCGAGCATCAAGGGACTAGCGGGGGGAACTACAATGAGCAGTTCTTC. Residues: CASSEHQGTSGGNYNEQFF.

This rearrangement joins TRBV7-2 to TRBJ1-1, with D unresolved. The V end lost 5 bases, the J end lost 0 bases, and 16 bases lay between the germline ends. Germline V gene data show CDR1 as SGHTA and CDR2 as FQGNSA. The CDR3 is made up of 16 amino acids. CDR3 protein: CASSRTGFPMNTEAFF. The DNA of the CDR3 is TGTGCCAGCAGCCGGACCGGGTTTCCCATGAACACTGAAGCTTTCTTT.

This chain uses TRBV6-2 or TRBV6-3 with TRBJ2-3; D may be TRBD2 (5 bases). Germline CDR1 reads MNHEY; CDR2 reads SVGEGT. The CDR3 has 14 amino acids. The V and J ends lost 2 bases and 3 bases respectively, with 9 bases between them. The CDR3, as DNA: TGTGCCAGCAGTTACAGACTATTGACAGATACGCAGTATTTT. Protein product: CASSYRLLTDTQYF.

The chain links TRBV7-8 to TRBJ2-3; D unclear. Per the germline V gene, CDR1 is SGHVS and CDR2 is FQNEAQ. The CDR3 is 14 residues long. The V and J ends lost 3 bases and 1 base respectively, with 8 bases between them. CDR3 sequence (DNA): TGTGCCAGCAGCTTTCCTTACGGCACAGATACGCAGTATTTT. Amino acids: CASSFPYGTDTQYF.

The chain joins TRBV29-1 to TRBJ2-7; D is ambiguous. Germline lookup yields CDR1 SQVTM and CDR2 ANQGSEA. V lost 5 bases and J 3 bases, leaving 8 bases between the germline ends. The CDR3 runs 11 residues. The CDR3 loop is CSVQQYYEQYF. CDR3 DNA sequence: TGCAGCGTTCAACAGTACTACGAGCAGTACTTC.

This clone was picked up a small number of times. The rearrangement joins TRBV19 to TRBJ1-6; TRBD1 agrees at 7 bases. The V segment lost 5 bases and the J segment 8 bases; nucleotides outside the gene matches: 3. The CDR3 has 13 residues. Germline V gives CDR1 LNHDA, CDR2 SQIVND (reference sequence). CDR3 region: CASSDRVDSPLHF. CDR3 sequence (DNA): TGTGCCAGTAGTGACAGGGTTGATTCACCCCTCCACTTT.

This chain connects TRBV7-9 to TRBJ2-5; 7 nucleotides agree with TRBD2. Germline values: CDR1 SEHNR, CDR2 FQNEAQ (reference sequence). This CDR3 has 14 residues. The junction had 6 bases not matched to a gene; V was cut back by 7 bases and J by 1 base. As DNA, the CDR3 is TGTGCCAGCACCGCCTCGGGGGGCCAAGAGACCCAGTACTTC. Its protein product is CASTASGGQETQYF.

The gene calls are TRBV10-2 and TRBJ2-2; a possible D gene is TRBD1 (6 bases). CDR3 length: 15 amino acids. V lost 8 bases and J 6 bases, leaving 19 bases between the germline ends. Germline V lookup: CDR1 WSHSY, CDR2 SAAADI. CDR3 sequence: CASSRAQGRAGELFF. The CDR3 DNA sequence: TGCGCCAGCTCCCGGGCACAGGGAAGAGCCGGGGAGCTGTTTTTT.

V and J are TRBV18 and TRBJ1-1; maybe TRBD1 (5 bases). Germline V gene sequence: CDR1 KGHSH, CDR2 LQKENI. The CDR3 runs to 12 residues. The V and J ends lost 2 bases and 7 bases respectively, with 8 bases between them. CDR3 sequence: CASSPKGNEAFF. In DNA form, the CDR3 reads TGTGCCAGCTCACCAAAGGGGAATGAAGCTTTCTTT.

This clone was seen more than once but under ten times. The chain employs TRBV6-1 and TRBJ1-2, with 7 nucleotides matching TRBD1. Unmatched junction bases numbered 10, after V lost 3 bases and J lost 6 bases. Germline V gene lookup returns CDR1 MNHNS and CDR2 SASEGT. There are 15 residues in the CDR3. In nucleotides, the CDR3 is TGTGCCAGCAGTGATAGGGGGCGGAGGTTCGATGGCTACACCTTC. It is translated as CASSDRGRRFDGYTF.

This clone occurred a few times. The junction differs from germline at one of its ends, possibly a read error. DNA for the CDR3: TGTGCTAGCAGCTTAACGCAGGGTGAAAAACTGTTTTTT. Amino acids: CASSLTQGEKLFF. The gene calls are TRBV7-7 and TRBJ1-4, with D possibly matching TRBD1 (5 bases). Germline lookup yields CDR1 SSHAT and CDR2 FNYEAQ (reference sequence). This CDR3 is 13 amino acids long. Based on the CDR3 plus reference TRBV7-7 and TRBJ1-4, the full variable domain is GAGVSQSPRYKVTKRGQDVTLRCDPISSHATLYWYQQALGQGPEFLTYFNYEAQPDKSGLPSDRFSAERPEGSISTLTIQRTEQRDSAMYRCASSLTQGEKLFFGSGTQLSVL.

The rearrangement links TRBV6-5 to TRBJ1-2; 9 bases are shared with TRBD1. The CDR3 is made up of 14 amino acids. The V gene end was trimmed by 6 bases and the J gene end by 2 bases; junction bases not matched to a gene: 4. Germline CDR1 and CDR2: MNHEY and SVGAGI. CDR3 DNA sequence: TGTGCCAGCAGGGACACAGGGGGCAACTATGGCTACACCTTC. Residues: CASRDTGGNYGYTF.